The clone carrying this TCR beta chain was recorded a few times. Its antigen is undetermined. Then a second PCR, running roughly 7 to 11 cycles, was carried out with a sample-barcoded 5' primer and a J-beta primer mix. TCRdb re-called the 5' RACE reads through MiXCR, storing one row per CDR3 protein. The sample has hundreds of thousands of distinct CDR3 sequences, roughly 25% seen once; the top ten hold just under 9.5%. J lost 0 bases, V lost 4 bases, and 11 bases had no gene match. There are 17 residues in the CDR3. The germline CDR1 and CDR2 sequences are SEHNR and FQNEAQ (reference sequence). These data come from a study of blood T cells in healthy people across ages. Whole-study results and caveats: Per million T cells, the diversity of TCR beta decreased roughly linearly as age advanced.

Another study also made use of these data, one on T cells of mothers and their children. In that study: A second PCR was performed with the M1S primer. This primer added sample barcodes and 2-4 random nucleotides. The study found slightly higher but non-significant overlap in related versus unrelated mother-child pairs.

The V gene is TRBV7-9, the J gene TRBJ1-1, with 7 bases matching TRBD1. The receptor's source is a boy younger than 18 in good health. The sequenced sample was blood. In DNA form, the CDR3 reads TGTGCCAGCAGCTCCGGACAGGCCTATTTCATGAACACTGAAGCTTTCTTT. It is translated as CASSSGQAYFMNTEAFF.